The rows below give T cell receptor beta chains drawn from one sample of a study of T cells in localized non-small cell lung cancer. Some clones are missing from TCRdb's copy, which holds only in-frame ones; the method was immunoSEQ multiplex PCR. This table holds 6,000 or so clones, roughly 87% found once. The sequencing used peripheral blood, collected before any cancer treatment. The source of these receptors is a male donor aged 60 or older with stage I lung adenocarcinoma. Both conserved end residues are part of each CDR3. Each record gives: J gene, V gene, clone size, D gene, CDR3 protein, CDR3 DNA. A D gene is named only where the DNA matches it firmly. Where a row states a size, it is once, few, many or the class of an expanded clone; other rows omit it.

TRBJ1-1 TRBV10-3 NA NA CAMGPGGSTEAFF TGTGCCATGGGGCCGGGGGGGAGCACTGAAGCTTTCTTT
TRBJ2-7 TRBV7-9 NA NA CASSSKYEQYF TGTGCCAGCAGCTCCAAGTACGAGCAGTACTTC
TRBJ2-5 TRBV5-6 NA TRBD1 CASSSLTGEETQYF TGTGCCAGCAGCTCCTTGACAGGGGAAGAGACCCAGTACTTC
TRBJ2-3 TRBV30 NA NA CAWSQGTDTQYF TGTGCCTGGAGTCAGGGGACGGATACGCAGTATTTT
TRBJ1-1 TRBV7-9 NA NA CASSWTENTEAFF TGTGCCAGCAGCTGGACAGAAAACACTGAAGCTTTCTTT
TRBJ2-1 TRBV19 NA NA CASRLGLEQFF TGTGCCAGTAGGCTGGGACTGGAGCAGTTCTTC
TRBJ1-2 TRBV6-6 NA NA CASSQAGAHYGYTF TGTGCCAGCAGCCAGGCAGGAGCTCACTATGGCTACACCTTC
TRBJ2-2 TRBV5-6 NA NA CASSSPVFGGELFF TGTGCCAGCAGCTCCCCAGTTTTCGGCGGGGAGCTGTTTTTT
TRBJ1-1 TRBV30 once NA CAWSGRPPGGYTEAFF TGTGCCTGGAGTGGGCGCCCCCCCGGGGGCTACACTGAAGCTTTCTTT
TRBJ2-6 TRBV6-1 NA NA CASLMGFGANVLTF TGTGCCAGCTTGATGGGGTTTGGGGCCAACGTCCTGACTTTC
TRBJ1-2 TRBV6-5 NA NA CASSYSRQGYGYTF TGTGCCAGCAGTTACTCCAGGCAGGGTTATGGCTACACCTTC
TRBJ2-1 TRBV5-1 NA NA CASTGSTRNEQFF TGCGCCAGCACGGGAAGTACGCGCAATGAGCAGTTCTTC
TRBJ2-6 TRBV19 NA TRBD1 CASTLSGGSGANVLTF TGTGCCAGTACCCTCTCAGGGGGTTCTGGGGCCAACGTCCTGACTTTC
TRBJ1-1 TRBV19 NA NA CASSPRDSQAEAFF TGTGCCAGTAGTCCCCGGGACTCCCAGGCTGAAGCTTTCTTT
TRBJ2-7 TRBV6-1 NA NA CASSEEQGPVSYEQYF TGTGCCAGCAGTGAGGAGCAGGGGCCCGTCTCCTACGAGCAGTACTTC
TRBJ2-1 TRBV2 few NA CASGGLRGTRTFF TGTGCCAGCGGGGGCCTGCGGGGGACCCGGACGTTCTTC
TRBJ1-6 TRBV5-6 NA NA CASSLGQRNSPLHF TGTGCCAGCAGCTTGGGACAGCGAAATTCACCCCTCCACTTT
TRBJ1-1 TRBV19 NA NA CASSIDPTGKGPAFF TGTGCCAGTAGTATAGATCCCACGGGGAAGGGACCGGCTTTCTTT
TRBJ1-2 TRBV6-6 NA NA CASLSHDRLYGYTF TGTGCCAGCCTGTCCCATGACAGGCTTTATGGCTACACCTTC
TRBJ2-1 TRBV5-1 NA TRBD1 CASSGKSGTGGDEGQFF TGCGCCAGCAGCGGTAAATCCGGGACAGGGGGTGACGAAGGGCAGTTCTTC
TRBJ1-4 TRBV6-1 NA TRBD1 CASSDPGTGNEKLFF TGTGCCAGCAGTGACCCCGGGACAGGAAATGAAAAACTGTTTTTT
TRBJ1-1 TRBV9 NA NA CASSEQDYHTEAFF TGTGCCAGCAGCGAACAGGACTACCACACTGAAGCTTTCTTT
TRBJ2-5 TRBV4-1 NA NA CASSQEETQYF TGCGCCAGCAGCCAAGAGGAGACCCAGTACTTC